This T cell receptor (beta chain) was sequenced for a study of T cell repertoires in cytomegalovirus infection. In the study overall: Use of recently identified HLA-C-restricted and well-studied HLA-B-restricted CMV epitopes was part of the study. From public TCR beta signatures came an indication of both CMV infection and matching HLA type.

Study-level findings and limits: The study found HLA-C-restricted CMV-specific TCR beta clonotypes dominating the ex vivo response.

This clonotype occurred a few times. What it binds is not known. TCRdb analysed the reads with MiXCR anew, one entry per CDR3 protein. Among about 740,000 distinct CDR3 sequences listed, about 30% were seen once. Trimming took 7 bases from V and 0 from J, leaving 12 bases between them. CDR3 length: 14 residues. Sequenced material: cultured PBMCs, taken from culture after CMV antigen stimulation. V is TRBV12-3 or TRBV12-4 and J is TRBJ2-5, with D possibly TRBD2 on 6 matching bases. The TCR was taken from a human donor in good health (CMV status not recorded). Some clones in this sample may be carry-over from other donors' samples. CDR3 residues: CASTGSGYQETQYF. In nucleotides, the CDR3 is TGTGCCAGCACCGGGAGCGGATACCAAGAGACCCAGTACTTC.